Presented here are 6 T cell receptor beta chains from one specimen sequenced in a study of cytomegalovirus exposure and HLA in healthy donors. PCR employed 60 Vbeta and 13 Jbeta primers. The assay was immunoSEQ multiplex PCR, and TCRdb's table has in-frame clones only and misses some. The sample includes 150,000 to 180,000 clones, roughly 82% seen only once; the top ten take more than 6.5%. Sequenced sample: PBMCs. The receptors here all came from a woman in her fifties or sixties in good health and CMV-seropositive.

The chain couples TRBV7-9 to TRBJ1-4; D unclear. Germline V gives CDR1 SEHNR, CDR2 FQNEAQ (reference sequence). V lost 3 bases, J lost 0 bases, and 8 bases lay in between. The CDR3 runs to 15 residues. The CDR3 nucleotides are TGTGCCAGCAGCTTCTCCCCTGCAACTAATGAAAAACTGTTTTTT. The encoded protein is CASSFSPATNEKLFF.

This CDR3 reads CASSEASGGWAQYF. CDR3 sequence (DNA): TGCGCCAGCAGTGAAGCCTCGGGGGGATGGGCCCAGTACTTC. The V and J genes are TRBV10-2 and TRBJ2-5, with 7 bases matching TRBD2. V lost 3 bases, J lost 9 bases, and 10 bases stayed unmatched. The CDR3 has 14 amino acids. Germline V gene sequence: CDR1 WSHSY, CDR2 SAAADI.

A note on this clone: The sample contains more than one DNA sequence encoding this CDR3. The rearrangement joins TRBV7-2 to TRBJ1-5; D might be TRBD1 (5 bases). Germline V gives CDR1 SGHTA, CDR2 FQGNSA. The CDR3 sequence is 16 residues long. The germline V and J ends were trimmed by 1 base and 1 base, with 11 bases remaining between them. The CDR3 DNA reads TGTGCCAGCAGCTTAGGGGGCAGGATCAGCAATCAGCCCCAGCATTTT. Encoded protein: CASSLGGRISNQPQHF.

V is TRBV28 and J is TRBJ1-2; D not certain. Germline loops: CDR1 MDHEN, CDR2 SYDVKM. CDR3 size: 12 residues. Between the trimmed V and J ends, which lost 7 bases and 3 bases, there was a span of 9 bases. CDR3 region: CASTQSDYGYTF. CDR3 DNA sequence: TGTGCCAGCACTCAGAGCGACTATGGCTACACCTTC.

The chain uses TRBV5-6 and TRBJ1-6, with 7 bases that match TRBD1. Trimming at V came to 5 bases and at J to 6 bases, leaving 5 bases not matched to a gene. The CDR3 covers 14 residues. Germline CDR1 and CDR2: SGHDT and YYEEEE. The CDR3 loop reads CASSTGTVNSPLHF. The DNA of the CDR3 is TGTGCCAGCAGTACCGGGACAGTTAATTCACCCCTCCACTTT.

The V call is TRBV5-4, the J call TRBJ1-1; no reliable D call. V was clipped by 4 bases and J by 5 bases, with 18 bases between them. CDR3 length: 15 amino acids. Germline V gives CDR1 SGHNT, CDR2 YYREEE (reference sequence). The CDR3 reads CASSRRDTGATEAFF. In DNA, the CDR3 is TGTGCCAGCAGCCGGCGGGATACGGGAGCGACTGAAGCTTTCTTT.